This T cell receptor beta chain appears in the sequencing data of a study of tumor and adjacent non-tumor tissue in lung cancer. Study overall: Patients were aged roughly 31 to 76, nine to eleven men and roughly 5 women, stage I to III.

This clonotype was counted a few times. RNA was extracted from bulk tissue without any cell sorting. Distant lung tissue was collected more than 3 cm away from the tumor edge. This CDR3 is built from 17 residues. Trimming removed 0 bases from V and 4 bases from J; junction bases left unmatched: 11. CDR1 and CDR2 (germline): SGHDT, YYEEEE. A modified ARM-PCR protocol with three rounds of nested PCR amplified TCRbeta. TCRdb reprocessed the multiplex PCR reads via MiXCR and lists one record per CDR3 protein. In the table there are fewer than 45,000 distinct CDR3 sequences, less than 70% of which are singletons.

What was sequenced was distant non-tumor lung tissue. The source is a woman aged 40 to 50 with non-small cell lung cancer. This chain connects TRBV5-6 to TRBJ2-7; 9 positions agree with TRBD2. The CDR3 DNA follows: TGTGCCAGCAGCTTGGCCGGTGCGGGAGGGCCGCAGTACGAGCAGTACTTC. Its translation is CASSLAGAGGPQYEQYF.